Presented here are 20 T cell receptor beta chains from one specimen sequenced in a study of shared clonotypes between healthy human individuals. Generated by immunoSEQ multiplex PCR, the TCRdb table keeps only in-frame clones and is missing some. The sample includes approximately 2.3 million clones, 90% to 95% seen only once; the top ten take under 0.45%. What was sequenced was naive CD4+ T cells from PBMCs. Subset: CD45RA+ positively selected. These receptors were obtained from a man younger than 35 in good health. Some clones in this sample may be carry-over from other donors' samples.

The chain carries TRBV9 and TRBJ2-7; possibly TRBD1 for D (5 bases). V lost 4 bases and J 5 bases, leaving 13 bases between the germline ends. Germline lookup yields CDR1 SGDLS and CDR2 YYNGEE. This CDR3 is 13 amino acids long. The CDR3 spells CASSSSQENEQYF. CDR3 nucleotides: TGTGCCAGCAGCTCCTCACAGGAAAACGAGCAGTACTTC.

V is TRBV7-2 and J is TRBJ2-7, with 12 bases lining up with TRBD2. The CDR3 is made up of 16 amino acids. The V gene end was trimmed by 5 bases and the J gene end by 1 base; junction bases not matched to a gene: 6. Germline values: CDR1 SGHTA, CDR2 FQGNSA. The CDR3 DNA sequence: TGTGCCAGCAGCCGAGAAACTAGCGGGAGGTCCTACGAGCAGTACTTC. This codes for CASSRETSGRSYEQYF.

The chain couples TRBV7-2 to TRBJ2-1; D remains unclear. Trimming took off 3 bases at V and 4 bases at J, with 19 bases between the two ends. Germline V CDR1 and CDR2: SGHTA, FQGNSA. The CDR3 is 17 amino acids. Written as DNA, the CDR3 is TGTGCCAGCAGCTTCGGTGTTGCCCTTACCTTATACAATGAGCAGTTCTTC. Protein product: CASSFGVALTLYNEQFF. The whole variable domain, remainder taken from reference TRBV7-2 and TRBJ2-1, is GAGVSQSPSNKVTEKGKDVELRCDPISGHTALYWYRQSLGQGLEFLIYFQGNSAPDKSGLPSDRFSAERTGGSVSTLTIQRTQQEDSAVYLCASSFGVALTLYNEQFFGPGTRLTVL.

The chain recombines TRBV9 with TRBJ2-1; D remains unclear. Trimming shortened V by 3 bases and J by 7 bases, and 14 bases separated the two germline ends. The CDR3 extends over 14 amino acids. The V gene's germline CDR1 is SGDLS and CDR2 YYNGEE. This CDR3 reads CASSGGRALNEQFF. The CDR3 nucleotides are TGTGCCAGCAGCGGCGGACGTGCGTTAAATGAGCAGTTCTTC.

The rearrangement joins TRBV7-3 to TRBJ2-3, with D perhaps assigned TRBD1 or TRBD2 (6 bases each). CDR3 length: 13 residues. CDR1 SGHTA and CDR2 FQGTGA come from the germline V gene. Trimming stripped 5 bases from V and 6 bases from J, with 12 bases between. In DNA form, the CDR3 reads TGTGCCAGCAGCCAAGGGGGGACCGATACGCAGTATTTT. Translated: CASSQGGTDTQYF.

The V call is TRBV7-7, the J call TRBJ2-5; TRBD1 or TRBD2 may be the D gene (5 bases each). Per germline, CDR1 SSHAT and CDR2 FNYEAQ (reference sequence). This CDR3 contains 14 residues. Trimming took 5 bases from V and 4 from J, leaving 14 bases between them. For the CDR3, the DNA is TGTGCCAGCAGCCCGGGGACCTCCGCAGAGACCCAGTACTTC. Its translation is CASSPGTSAETQYF.

Only one count was recorded for this clone. CDR3 coding DNA: TGCGCCAGCAGCCCAGGGACAAGGGATACGCAGTATTTT. As protein: CASSPGTRDTQYF. The chain carries TRBV5-1 and TRBJ2-3; D possibly corresponds to TRBD1 (6 bases). The V and J ends lost 4 bases and 6 bases respectively, with 12 bases between them. This CDR3 region has 13 residues. In germline, CDR1 is SGHRS, CDR2 YFSETQ. Full variable domain (outside the CDR3, taken from reference TRBV5-1 and TRBJ2-3): KAGVTQTPRYLIKTRGQQVTLSCSPISGHRSVSWYQQTPGQGLQFLFEYFSETQRNKGNFPGRFSGRQFSNSRSEMNVSTLELGDSALYLCASSPGTRDTQYFGPGTRLTVL.

The V call is TRBV7-9, the J call TRBJ2-7; 10 positions match TRBD1. The CDR3 consists of 15 residues. Germline assignment: CDR1 SEHNR and CDR2 FQNEAQ (reference sequence). V was pared by 5 bases and J by 5 bases, with 9 bases of the junction left unmatched. The CDR3 here is CASSQRGQGFHEQYF. The CDR3 nucleotides read TGTGCCAGCAGCCAAAGGGGACAGGGGTTCCACGAGCAGTACTTC. The full variable domain, its missing parts supplied by reference TRBV7-9 and TRBJ2-7, is DTGVSQNPRHKITKRGQNVTFRCDPISEHNRLYWYRQTLGQGPEFLTYFQNEAQLEKSRLLSDRFSAERPKGSFSTLEIQRTEQGDSAMYLCASSQRGQGFHEQYFGPGTRLTVT.

As concerns this clone: Within the sample, other DNA sequences also encode this same CDR3. V is TRBV25-1 and J is TRBJ1-2; D possibly corresponds to TRBD1 (6 bases). CDR3 length equals 14 residues. Trimming pared 1 base from V and 2 bases from J, leaving 8 bases between. Per germline, CDR1 MGHDK and CDR2 SYGVNS. The DNA of the CDR3 is TGTGCCAGCAGTGAATTGGGGGGCAACTATGGCTACACCTTC. This encodes CASSELGGNYGYTF.

This chain connects TRBV19 to TRBJ2-6, with 9 bases matching TRBD1. The CDR3 runs 17 residues. V lost 3 bases to trimming and J lost 4 bases; unmatched junction nucleotides: 7. The V gene's germline CDR1 is LNHDA and CDR2 SQIVND (reference sequence). The CDR3 is CASSMMTGGSGANVLTF. The CDR3 nucleotides are TGTGCCAGTAGTATGATGACAGGGGGATCAGGGGCCAACGTCCTGACTTTC.

The chain employs TRBV5-1 and TRBJ2-7; the match to TRBD1 covers 9 bases. CDR1 and CDR2 (germline): SGHRS, YFSETQ. The CDR3 runs 16 residues. The J segment lost 7 bases and the V segment lost 3 bases, leaving 14 bases of the junction unmatched. Here the CDR3 reads CASSSSIGDRGWEQYF. In DNA form, the CDR3 reads TGCGCCAGCAGCTCCTCAATCGGCGACAGGGGGTGGGAGCAGTACTTC.

The chain is built from TRBV5-1 and TRBJ2-3; TRBD2 aligns across 10 bases. V trimming: 2 bases; J trimming: 2 bases; junction bases outside the gene matches: 11. This CDR3 spans 18 amino acids. In germline, CDR1 is SGHRS, CDR2 YFSETQ. The CDR3 here is CASSFGRTSGSSTDTQYF. Here the CDR3 DNA reads TGCGCCAGCAGCTTTGGGCGGACTAGCGGTTCTTCCACAGATACGCAGTATTTT.

The chain is built from TRBV27 and TRBJ2-3; the match to TRBD2 covers 10 bases. Per the germline V gene, CDR1 is MNHEY and CDR2 is SMNVEV (reference sequence). There are 15 residues in the CDR3. Unmatched junction bases numbered 7, after V lost 6 bases and J lost 4 bases. The CDR3 bases are TGTGCCAGCAGCCAATATCTAGCGGGGGCAGATACGCAGTATTTT. Amino acid sequence: CASSQYLAGADTQYF.

V is TRBV6-5 and J is TRBJ2-5; weak D call: TRBD2 (6 bases). Between the trimmed V and J ends, which lost 0 bases and 2 bases, there was a span of 13 bases. In germline, CDR1 is MNHEY, CDR2 SVGAGI. This CDR3 has 16 amino acids. CDR3 nucleotides: TGTGCCAGCAGTTACTCCGTCGGCGGGACTCAAGAGACCCAGTACTTC. It encodes CASSYSVGGTQETQYF.

This chain uses TRBV6-1 with TRBJ1-1, with 10 bases lining up with TRBD1. Germline V lookup: CDR1 MNHNS, CDR2 SASEGT. J gave up 5 bases and V 4 bases, and 13 bases lay outside the gene matches. This CDR3 has 17 residues. DNA of the CDR3: TGTGCCAGCAGTGTCGGACAGGGGGTGTATTCAGATACTGAAGCTTTCTTT. Its protein is CASSVGQGVYSDTEAFF.

With regard to this clone: The sample holds other DNA sequences that translate to the same CDR3. The chain uses TRBV28 and TRBJ2-2, with 7 bases aligning to TRBD2. The CDR3 extends over 15 amino acids. Germline V CDR1 and CDR2: MDHEN, SYDVKM. J was trimmed by 5 bases and V by 3 bases; bases with no gene match: 6. The CDR3 sequence: CASSLAGVRTGELFF. As DNA, the CDR3 is TGTGCCAGCAGTTTGGCGGGAGTTAGGACCGGGGAGCTGTTTTTT.

This clone was seen only once. The chain combines TRBV7-2 with TRBJ2-2, with TRBD1 matching over 8 bases. This CDR3 is built from 15 residues. The germline V gene has CDR1 SGHTA and CDR2 FQGNSA. The ends lost 10 bases at V and 4 bases at J; junction bases unmatched: 11. In nucleotides, the CDR3 is TGTGCCAACGAGCTTCAGGGGGCCTTCACCGGGGAGCTGTTTTTT. This translates into CANELQGAFTGELFF.

The V call is TRBV5-1, the J call TRBJ2-7; TRBD2 matches at 11 bases. CDR3 size: 15 residues. The junction had 6 bases not matched to a gene; V was cut back by 3 bases and J by 4 bases. The V gene's germline CDR1 is SGHRS and CDR2 YFSETQ. CDR3 in amino acids: CASSYTSGSSYEQYF. The CDR3 bases are TGCGCCAGCAGCTACACTAGCGGGAGTTCTTACGAGCAGTACTTC.

Here the CDR3 DNA reads TGCAGCGCAGCTACTGGTCCCGATTCACCCCTCCACTTT. Amino acids: CSAATGPDSPLHF. V is TRBV29-1 and J is TRBJ1-6; D gene ambiguous. The germline V gene encodes CDR1 SQVTM and CDR2 ANQGSEA. The CDR3 extends over 13 amino acids. V lost 7 bases and J lost 8, with 15 bases in between. The variable domain in full, completed from reference TRBV29-1 and TRBJ1-6, reads SAVISQKPSRDICQRGTSLTIQCQVDSQVTMMFWYRQQPGQSLTLIATANQGSEATYESGFVIDKFPISRPNLTFSTLTVSNMSPEDSSIYLCSAATGPDSPLHFGNGTRLTVT.

The gene calls are TRBV10-2 and TRBJ2-7; D gene unclear. The germline V gene encodes CDR1 WSHSY and CDR2 SAAADI. V was pared by 5 bases and J by 2 bases, with 16 bases between. This CDR3 comprises 15 residues. The CDR3 region is CASSSDRTETYEQYF. CDR3 bases: TGCGCCAGCAGTTCCGACCGAACAGAGACCTACGAGCAGTACTTC.